The rows below give T cell receptor beta chains drawn from one sample of a study of blood T cells in healthy people across ages. TCRdb used MiXCR to reprocess the 5' RACE reads, holding one entry per CDR3 protein. The data contain 800,000 to 1,000,000 distinct CDR3 sequences, around 49% of them singletons. The sample was blood. These receptors were taken from a man aged 25 to 40 in good health. CDR3s include the opening cysteine and the closing phenylalanine or tryptophan. The order of the fields is V gene, CDR3 length, J gene, D gene, CDR3 protein. D genes are given only for firm matches.

>TRBV29-1|15|TRBJ1-1|NA
CSVEVRGQGSTRAFF
>TRBV29-1|17|TRBJ2-7|TRBD2
CSVASSGTLLRASEQYF
>TRBV6-4|14|TRBJ2-1|NA
CASSDSSGSGEQFF
>TRBV4-1|15|TRBJ2-5|NA
CASSQVWGGYNEQYF
>TRBV9|15|TRBJ1-1|NA
CASSPSQEPSQEAFF
>TRBV4-1|15|TRBJ1-1|NA
CASSPLGGVNTEAFF
>TRBV7-2|16|TRBJ2-3|TRBD1
CASSSKQGPSTDTQYF
>TRBV15|15|TRBJ2-1|NA
CATSRASTRENEQFF
>TRBV27|16|TRBJ1-6|TRBD1
CASSLSSGQGGSPLHF
>TRBV9|14|TRBJ2-7|NA
CASSERETIYEQYF
>TRBV11-3|17|TRBJ2-7|TRBD1
CASSLETGTGSSYEQYF
>TRBV30|13|TRBJ1-1|NA
CAWIRQLNTEAFF
>TRBV3-1|15|TRBJ2-4|NA
CASSDRGGPLNIQYF
>TRBV15|15|NA|NA
CATSRDRGHIYEQYF
>TRBV5-1|15|TRBJ2-7|TRBD2
CASSLVGSGGGEQYF
>TRBV20-1|14|NA|NA
CSAGDRTGIYEQYF
>TRBV29-1|14|TRBJ1-1|NA
CSVQRALGNTEAFF
>TRBV7-2|12|TRBJ2-7|NA
CASSLAGPEQYF
>TRBV12-3/TRBV12-4|14|TRBJ2-5|NA
CASSLLGRGQTQYF
>TRBV4-2|16|TRBJ2-7|NA
CASSQGSPTGLYEQYF
>TRBV7-2|15|TRBJ2-1|NA
CASRARTVSYNEQFF
>TRBV27|15|TRBJ2-7|TRBD1
CASSAIGTGSYEQYF
>TRBV20-1|13|TRBJ1-2|NA
CSANRDRNYGYTF
>TRBV29-1|13|TRBJ1-1|TRBD1
CSVKTGPNTEAFF
>TRBV6-2/TRBV6-3|11|TRBJ2-7|NA
CASTGGYEQYF
>TRBV10-3|17|TRBJ1-1|TRBD1
CAISGPLLTTGGAEAFF
>TRBV29-1|14|TRBJ2-5|TRBD1
CSVEGGQGGETQYF
>TRBV2|16|TRBJ2-3|NA
CASSGSGSRGTDTQYF
>TRBV7-2|15|TRBJ1-1|TRBD1
CASSLSGQANTEAFF
>TRBV5-6|15|TRBJ2-3|TRBD2
CASSLVGRGDDTQYF
>TRBV4-1|13|TRBJ2-2|NA
CASSQVATGELFF
>TRBV6-1|13|TRBJ1-4|TRBD1
CASTRQGNEKLFF
>TRBV7-2|14|TRBJ1-2|TRBD1
CASSPDRGGNGYTF
>TRBV6-1|15|TRBJ2-5|TRBD2
CASISGLAGQETQYF
>TRBV5-1|17|TRBJ2-2|TRBD2
CASSPLTRGGDTGELFF
>TRBV20-1|11|TRBJ2-5|NA
CSARSTREQYF
>TRBV3-1|15|TRBJ1-3|TRBD1
CASSRTGGSGNTIYF
>TRBV7-8|17|TRBJ2-5|TRBD2
CASRPGTSGPRRETQYF
>TRBV6-6|15|TRBJ1-5|NA
CASSGGALSNQPQHF
>TRBV12-3/TRBV12-4|14|TRBJ1-5|NA
CASSRTEGSQPQHF
>TRBV2|13|TRBJ1-2|NA
CASTARAFYGYTF
>TRBV24-1|17|TRBJ2-2|TRBD1
CATSDRGQGANTGELFF
>TRBV12-3/TRBV12-4|14|TRBJ2-3|NA
CASILGARTDTQYF
>TRBV15|16|TRBJ2-7|NA
CATSGTPGVTSYEQYF
>TRBV28|15|TRBJ2-5|TRBD2
CASSLSSGGQETQYF
>TRBV28|15|TRBJ1-5|NA
CASSFQGSWNQPQHF
>TRBV20-1|13|NA|NA
CSARPGANYEQYF
>TRBV4-3|15|TRBJ2-2|NA
CASSQGTDQTGELFF
>TRBV27|13|TRBJ2-3|NA
CASSQKYTDTQYF